This passage covers 25 T cell receptor beta chains from one sample sequenced in a study of tumor-infiltrating lymphocytes in localized non-small cell lung cancer (dated by TCRdb to about 2021). The library was produced with the immunoSEQ multiplex PCR assay. TCRdb limited this immuneACCESS table to in-frame rearrangements with V and J called. A share of clones is missing; checked studies link under half to unresolved V genes, and the rest is unexplained. The sample profile shows about 12,000 clones; approximately 80% of them were found once. The ten largest clones add up to over 10% of the sample. What was sequenced was lung tumor tissue. All receptors derive from a human donor with non-small cell lung cancer.

The J gene is TRBJ1-1, the V gene TRBV7-9; no clear D. V was pared by 1 base and J by 2 bases, with 2 bases between. Per germline, CDR1 SEHNR and CDR2 FQNEAQ (reference sequence). There are 12 residues in the CDR3. CDR3 sequence: CASSLENTEAFF. CDR3 sequence (DNA): TGTGCCAGCAGCTTAGAAAACACTGAAGCTTTCTTT.

The chain couples TRBV29-1 to TRBJ1-1, with 7 positions matching TRBD1. CDR3 size: 15 residues. V shed 4 bases, J shed 5 bases, and the junction held 13 bases outside the gene matches. Germline-derived CDR1 and CDR2 are SQVTM and ANQGSEA. The CDR3 loop reads CSVAIQGVGDTEAFF. The CDR3 nucleotides are TGCAGCGTTGCCATTCAGGGGGTCGGAGATACTGAAGCTTTCTTT.

The chain combines TRBV5-1 with TRBJ1-2; the D gene is possibly TRBD1 (5 bases). Germline V lookup: CDR1 SGHRS, CDR2 YFSETQ. The CDR3 contains 15 residues. Trimming left V 0 bases short and J 4 bases short, with 13 bases between. The DNA for the CDR3 is TGCGCCAGCAGCTTGGATGGGGGTAGTGGCTATGGCTACACCTTC. This sequence encodes CASSLDGGSGYGYTF.

The rearrangement uses TRBV10-2 and TRBJ2-3; TRBD2 matches 12 bases. Trimming cost V 7 bases and J 1 base; bases outside gene matches: 15. Per the germline V gene, CDR1 is WSHSY and CDR2 is SAAADI. This CDR3 has 19 amino acids. Here the CDR3 DNA reads TGCGCCAGCACCGATCCATCTGGACTAGCGGGGCCCCGCACAGATACGCAGTATTTT. Translated, it gives CASTDPSGLAGPRTDTQYF.

CDR3 sequence reads: CASSLEVSGTGIYEQYF. The CDR3 nucleotides read TGTGCCAGCAGCTTGGAAGTCAGCGGGACAGGGATCTACGAGCAGTACTTC. The genes are TRBV7-6 and TRBJ2-7; TRBD1 matches at 9 bases. CDR3 length equals 17 residues. V lost 3 bases to trimming and J lost 3 bases; unmatched junction nucleotides: 12. The germline CDR1 and CDR2 sequences are SGHVS and FNYEAQ.

The rearrangement joins TRBV5-1 to TRBJ2-5; D is uncertain. V lost 0 bases and J 2 bases, leaving 5 bases between the germline ends. Germline assignment: CDR1 SGHRS and CDR2 YFSETQ. The CDR3 has 13 amino acids. The CDR3 nucleotides are TGCGCCAGCAGCTTGGGACTGCAAGAGACCCAGTACTTC. Translation gives CASSLGLQETQYF.

This sequence joins TRBV29-1 and TRBJ1-1; D not resolved. This CDR3 region has 10 residues. Germline V gene sequence: CDR1 SQVTM, CDR2 ANQGSEA. The V and J ends lost 7 bases and 1 base respectively, with 4 bases between them. The CDR3 here is CSGGNTEAFF. The CDR3, as DNA: TGCAGCGGAGGGAACACTGAAGCTTTCTTT.

This chain links TRBV5-1 with TRBJ1-1; 7 nucleotides agree with TRBD1. Looked up from germline, CDR1 is SGHRS and CDR2 is YFSETQ. Germline trimming cut 3 bases from V and 6 bases from J; bases unmatched to any gene: 8. The CDR3 contains 14 residues. The CDR3 DNA reads TGCGCCAGCAGCTCCGGGACAGTTGAGGCTGAAGCTTTCTTT. It specifies CASSSGTVEAEAFF.

The gene calls are TRBV7-8 and TRBJ1-4; possibly TRBD1 for D (5 bases). In germline, CDR1 is SGHVS, CDR2 FQNEAQ. Deletions cut 2 bases from V and 0 bases from J, with 10 bases between. CDR3 length: 16 amino acids. The CDR3 here is CASSLSTGATNEKLFF. The CDR3 coding sequence is TGTGCCAGCAGCTTATCTACAGGTGCAACTAATGAAAAACTGTTTTTT.

The rearrangement joins TRBV6-5 to TRBJ1-4, with TRBD1 matching over 7 bases. The CDR3 consists of 16 residues. The trim removed 4 bases at V and 7 bases at J, leaving 12 bases unmatched. CDR1 and CDR2 (germline): MNHEY, SVGAGI. This CDR3 reads CASSLGQRRGSEKLFF. CDR3 sequence (DNA): TGTGCCAGCAGTTTGGGACAGCGGAGGGGTAGTGAAAAACTGTTTTTT.

The chain is built from TRBV4-1 and TRBJ1-6; no definite D call. Germline V gene sequence: CDR1 MGHRA, CDR2 YSYEKL. The CDR3 is 15 residues long. V shed 0 bases and J shed 9 bases, with 12 bases lying between them. Here the CDR3 DNA reads TGCGCCAGCAGCCAAGATAGGACGGTTCGTTCACCCCTCCACTTT. Encoded protein: CASSQDRTVRSPLHF.

This rearrangement joins TRBV10-1 to TRBJ2-1; 12 positions agree with TRBD2. This CDR3 contains 16 residues. V was pared by 6 bases and J by 10 bases, with 13 bases of the junction left unmatched. Germline V lookup: CDR1 WNHNN, CDR2 SYGVQD (reference sequence). CDR3 loop: CASSFLAGGVVGEQFF. Written as DNA, the CDR3 is TGCGCCAGCAGCTTTCTAGCGGGGGGGGTCGTCGGGGAGCAGTTCTTC.

The chain uses TRBV18 and TRBJ1-2; D is uncertain. CDR3 length: 15 residues. The V end was cut by 0 bases, the J end by 0 bases, with 8 bases between. Germline lookup yields CDR1 KGHSH and CDR2 LQKENI. The CDR3 here is CASSPPYRTNYGYTF. CDR3 nucleotides: TGTGCCAGCTCACCACCGTACAGAACTAACTATGGCTACACCTTC.

The chain employs TRBV5-6 and TRBJ1-6, with D tentatively TRBD1 (6 bases). CDR1 is SGHDT and CDR2 is YYEEEE in the germline V gene. The CDR3 is made up of 18 amino acids. Trimming took off 3 bases at V and 8 bases at J, with 24 bases between the two ends. The CDR3 DNA sequence: TGTGCCAGCAGCTCCCGTCGGTCGGGGGGCGTCGGGGATTCACCCCTCCACTTT. Translation gives CASSSRRSGGVGDSPLHF. Variable domain in full (rest from reference TRBV5-6 and TRBJ1-6): DAGVTQSPTHLIKTRGQQVTLRCSPKSGHDTVSWYQQALGQGPQFIFQYYEEEERQRGNFPDRFSGHQFPNYSSELNVNALLLGDSALYLCASSSRRSGGVGDSPLHFGNGTRLTVT.

The sample holds a few counts of this clone. V is TRBV5-8 and J is TRBJ1-2, with no clear D. CDR3 size: 13 residues. Germline CDR1 is SGHTS and CDR2 is YDEGEE. V was shortened by 0 bases and J by 4 bases, with 7 bases between the two germline ends. CDR3 nucleotide sequence: TGTGCCAGCAGCTTGGAGTTACCCTATGGCTACACCTTC. This translates into CASSLELPYGYTF.

This clone was picked up a small number of times. The chain links TRBV5-5 to TRBJ2-7; the D is unclear. The V gene's germline CDR1 is SGHKS and CDR2 YYEKEE (reference sequence). The CDR3 loop spans 11 amino acids. Trimming took 3 bases from V and 5 from J, leaving 6 bases between them. As DNA, the CDR3 is TGTGCCAGCAGCTCCCTCCACGAGCAGTACTTC. Residues: CASSSLHEQYF.

The sample holds a few counts of this clone. The gene calls are TRBV25-1 and TRBJ2-5; 15 bases agree with TRBD2. This CDR3 has 17 amino acids. The germline gives CDR1 MGHDK, CDR2 SYGVNS. Trimming cost V 5 bases and J 1 base; bases outside gene matches: 5. The CDR3 is CASSPGLAGGPQETQYF. CDR3 sequence (DNA): TGTGCCAGCAGTCCTGGACTAGCGGGGGGGCCCCAAGAGACCCAGTACTTC. Filled out from reference TRBV25-1 and TRBJ2-5, the complete variable domain reads EADIYQTPRYLVIGTGKKITLECSQTMGHDKMYWYQQDPGMELHLIHYSYGVNSTEKGDLSSESTVSRIRTEHFPLTLESARPSHTSQYLCASSPGLAGGPQETQYFGPGTRLLVL.

The chain has TRBV2 and TRBJ1-1; 7 bases match TRBD1. V shed 4 bases, J shed 4 bases, and the junction held 9 bases outside the gene matches. The germline V gene encodes CDR1 SNHLY and CDR2 FYNNEI. The CDR3 totals 15 residues. The CDR3 region has the DNA TGTGCCAGCAGTGTTCAGGGGGTAGGTAGCACTGAAGCTTTCTTT. Protein product: CASSVQGVGSTEAFF.

This clone came up once. The junction departs from the called germline gene at one end, perhaps through a read error. The rearrangement joins TRBV6-6 to TRBJ1-1, with a possible D match to TRBD1 (5 bases). Germline CDR1 MNHNY, CDR2 SVGAGI (reference sequence). The CDR3 covers 8 residues. The CDR3 coding sequence is TGTGCCAGCAGTTCGGGGGTTTTT. Its translation is CASSSGVF.

V gene TRBV7-2 combines with J gene TRBJ1-6; the D gene is possibly TRBD1 (6 bases). Germline V gene sequence: CDR1 SGHTA, CDR2 FQGNSA. This CDR3 region has 13 residues. Trimming took 8 bases from V and 5 from J, leaving 10 bases between them. Here the CDR3 reads CASQDRNNSPLHF. CDR3 coding DNA: TGTGCCAGCCAGGACAGAAATAATTCACCCCTCCACTTT.

This clone was observed once. V is TRBV7-9 and J is TRBJ2-4, with D possibly TRBD1 on 5 matching bases. V was clipped by 1 base and J by 0 bases, with 10 bases between them. CDR1 and CDR2 (germline): SEHNR, FQNEAQ (reference sequence). This CDR3 comprises 16 residues. The chain's CDR3 is CASSLGGGVAKNIQYF. The CDR3, as DNA: TGTGCCAGCAGCTTAGGGGGCGGTGTAGCCAAAAACATTCAGTACTTC.

The chain links TRBV4-1 to TRBJ2-6; the match to TRBD1 covers 7 bases. Germline assignment: CDR1 MGHRA and CDR2 YSYEKL. The CDR3 sequence is 17 residues long. V lost 1 base and J lost 1; bases outside the gene matches: 4. CDR3 protein: CASSQVQGQSGANVLTF. The CDR3 region has the DNA TGCGCCAGCAGCCAAGTACAGGGGCAATCTGGGGCCAACGTCCTGACTTTC.

The table lists this clone with a count of one. This chain links TRBV5-4 with TRBJ2-2; 9 positions match TRBD2. The CDR3 has 15 amino acids. V lost 2 bases and J lost 4; bases outside the gene matches: 3. CDR1 and CDR2 (germline): SGHNT, YYREEE (reference sequence). CDR3 sequence reads: CASSFTAGGTGELFF. DNA for the CDR3: TGTGCCAGCAGCTTTACAGCGGGGGGCACCGGGGAGCTGTTTTTT.

The chain joins TRBV4-3 to TRBJ1-5; unclear D gene. This CDR3 is 15 amino acids long. Germline CDR1 LGHNA, CDR2 YSLEER. With 0 bases removed from V and 5 bases from J, the gap between germline ends came to 11 bases. The CDR3 region has the DNA TGCGCCAGCAGCCAAGATTCGGCCGACTATCAGCCCCAGCATTTT. Translated, it gives CASSQDSADYQPQHF.

This chain connects TRBV11-3 to TRBJ1-6; D is perhaps TRBD1 (6 bases). Trimming removed 1 base from V and 1 base from J, with 8 bases in between. CDR3 size: 16 residues. Germline CDR1 and CDR2: SGHNT and YENEEA. The CDR3 region is CASSLGGASYNSPLHF. The CDR3 nucleotides are TGTGCCAGCAGCTTAGGGGGGGCTTCCTATAATTCACCCCTCCACTTT.